This T cell receptor (beta chain) was recorded in a study of cytomegalovirus exposure and HLA in healthy donors. As concerns this clone: Its antigen remains unidentified.

The CDR3 totals 14 residues. V was shortened by 0 bases and J by 0 bases, with 6 bases between the two germline ends. Germline CDR1 SGHRS, CDR2 YFSETQ. Overall study findings and caveats: Researchers counted around 180 TCR beta chains as cytomegalovirus-associated. The classifier, whose performance was assessed in both the original and validation cohorts, reportedly diagnosed cytomegalovirus status with high specificity and sensitivity.

The repertoire was sequenced with immunoSEQ multiplex PCR; TCRdb's copy has only in-frame clones and lacks some. This sample has around 130,000 clones, with 89% found just once. The donors were in the approximately 120-subject validation cohort; that cohort was separate from the approximately 700-subject first cohort. The clonotype was recovered from a man younger than 40 in good health and CMV-seronegative. The material sequenced was PBMCs. The chain recombines TRBV5-1 with TRBJ1-1, with D hard to call. The CDR3 nucleotides read TGCGCCAGCAGCTTGGGGCCGATGAACACTGAAGCTTTCTTT. Its protein product is CASSLGPMNTEAFF.